A selection of T cell receptor beta chains follows, all from one sample in a study of metastatic and nonmetastatic thyroid tumors. Using MiXCR, TCRdb re-called clones from the PCR reads. The top ten hold roughly 21% of the sample, which has 21,000 or so clones, around 20% seen once. The sequenced sample was blood. Receptors originate from a male donor with papillary thyroid cancer or a benign thyroid nodule (not recorded which). Some clones in this sample may be carry-over from other donors' samples. Both conserved end residues are part of each CDR3. D genes are given only for firm matches.

d_gene,j_gene,v_gene,CDR3aa
.,TRBJ1-4,TRBV28,CASERGGAGEKLFF
TRBD2,TRBJ2-3,TRBV9,CASSVGRGGRYTQYF
TRBD1,TRBJ2-1,TRBV6-4,CASSDGTGGDEQFF
TRBD1,TRBJ1-4,TRBV12-3/TRBV12-4,CASSPSTGGDEKLFF
.,TRBJ2-3,TRBV5-1,CASSLSSEVTDTQYF
.,TRBJ2-7,TRBV3-1,CASGPPRGTYEQYF
.,TRBJ1-2,TRBV19,CASSTQSGTSFYGYTF
.,TRBJ1-1,TRBV28,CASSLLGAMNTEAFF
.,TRBJ2-3,TRBV6-4,CAGSERSTDTQYF
.,TRBJ2-2,TRBV10-1,CASSDRGGQTGELFF
.,TRBJ1-2,TRBV14,CASSPRGGDGYTF
TRBD1,TRBJ1-1,TRBV19,CASIRQGHTEAFF
.,TRBJ1-3,TRBV18,CASSPQGITGNTIYF
.,TRBJ1-6,TRBV20-1,CSAPSRLSLHF
TRBD2,TRBJ2-1,TRBV3-1,CASSVTSGEQFF
.,TRBJ1-2,TRBV19,CASSIVGTDASGGYTF
TRBD1,TRBJ2-3,TRBV20-1,CSARPGGVGNTQYF
.,TRBJ2-1,TRBV12-3/TRBV12-4,CASRGGTSAISSYNEQFF
.,TRBJ1-4,TRBV6-1,CASTQSGMGGKKLFF
TRBD1,TRBJ2-7,TRBV6-1,CASRQGYEQYF